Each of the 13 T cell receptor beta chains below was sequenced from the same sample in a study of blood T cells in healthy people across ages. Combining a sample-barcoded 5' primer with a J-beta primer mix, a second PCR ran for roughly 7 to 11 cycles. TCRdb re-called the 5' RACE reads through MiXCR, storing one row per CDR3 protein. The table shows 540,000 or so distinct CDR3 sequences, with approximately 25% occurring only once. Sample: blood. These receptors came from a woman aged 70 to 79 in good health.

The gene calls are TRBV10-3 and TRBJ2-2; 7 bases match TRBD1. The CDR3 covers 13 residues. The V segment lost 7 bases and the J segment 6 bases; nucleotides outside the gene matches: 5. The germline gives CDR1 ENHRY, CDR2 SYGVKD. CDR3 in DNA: TGTGCCATCAAAGGTCAGGGGGCCGGGGAGCTGTTTTTT. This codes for CAIKGQGAGELFF.

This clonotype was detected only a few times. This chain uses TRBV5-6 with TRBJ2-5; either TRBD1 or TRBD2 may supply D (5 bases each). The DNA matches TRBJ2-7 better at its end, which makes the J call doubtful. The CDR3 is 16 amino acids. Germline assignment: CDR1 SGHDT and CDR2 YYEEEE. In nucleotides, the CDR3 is TGTGCCAGCAGCCTCCTCGAGGGGATATTACGCGACGAGCAGTACTTC. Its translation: CASSLLEGILRDEQYF.

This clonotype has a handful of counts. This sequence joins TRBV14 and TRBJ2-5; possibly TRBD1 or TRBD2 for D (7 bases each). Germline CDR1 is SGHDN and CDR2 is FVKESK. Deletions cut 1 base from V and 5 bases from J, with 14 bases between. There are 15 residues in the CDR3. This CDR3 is CASSQAQGGPETQYF. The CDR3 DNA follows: TGTGCCAGCAGCCAAGCCCAGGGGGGGCCGGAGACCCAGTACTTC.

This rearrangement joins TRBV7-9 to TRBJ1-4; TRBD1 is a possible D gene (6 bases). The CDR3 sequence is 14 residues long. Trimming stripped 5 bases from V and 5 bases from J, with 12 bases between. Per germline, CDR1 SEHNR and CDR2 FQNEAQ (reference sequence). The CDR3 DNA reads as TGTGCCAGCAGCGTCGGACAGTCCAATGAAAAACTGTTTTTT. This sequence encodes CASSVGQSNEKLFF.

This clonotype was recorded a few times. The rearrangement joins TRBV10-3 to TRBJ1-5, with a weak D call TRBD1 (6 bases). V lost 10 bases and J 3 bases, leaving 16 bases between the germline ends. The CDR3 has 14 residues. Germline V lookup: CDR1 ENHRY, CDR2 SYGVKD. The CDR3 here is CASSTQGNNQPQHF. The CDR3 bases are TGTGCCAGTAGCACCCAGGGGAACAATCAGCCCCAGCATTTT.

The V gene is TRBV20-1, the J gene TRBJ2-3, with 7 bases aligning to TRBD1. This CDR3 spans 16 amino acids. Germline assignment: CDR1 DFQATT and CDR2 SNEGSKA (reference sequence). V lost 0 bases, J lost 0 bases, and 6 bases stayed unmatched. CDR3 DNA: TGCAGTGCTAGAGATCGGTCGACAGGGAGCACAGATACGCAGTATTTT. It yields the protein CSARDRSTGSTDTQYF.

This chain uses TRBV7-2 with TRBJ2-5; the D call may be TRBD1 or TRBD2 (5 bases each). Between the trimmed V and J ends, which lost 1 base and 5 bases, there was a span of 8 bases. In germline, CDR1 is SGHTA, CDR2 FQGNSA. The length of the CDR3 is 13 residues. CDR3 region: CASSLEWGETQYF. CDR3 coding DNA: TGTGCCAGCAGCTTAGAGTGGGGGGAGACCCAGTACTTC. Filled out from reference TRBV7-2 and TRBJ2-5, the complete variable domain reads GAGVSQSPSNKVTEKGKDVELRCDPISGHTALYWYRQSLGQGLEFLIYFQGNSAPDKSGLPSDRFSAERTGGSVSTLTIQRTQQEDSAVYLCASSLEWGETQYFGPGTRLLVL.

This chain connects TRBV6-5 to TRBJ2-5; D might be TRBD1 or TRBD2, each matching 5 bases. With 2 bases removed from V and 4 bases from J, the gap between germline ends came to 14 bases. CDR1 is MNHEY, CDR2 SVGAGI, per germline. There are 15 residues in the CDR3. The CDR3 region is CASSYGGTPGETQYF. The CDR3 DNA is TGTGCCAGCAGTTACGGGGGAACCCCCGGAGAGACCCAGTACTTC.

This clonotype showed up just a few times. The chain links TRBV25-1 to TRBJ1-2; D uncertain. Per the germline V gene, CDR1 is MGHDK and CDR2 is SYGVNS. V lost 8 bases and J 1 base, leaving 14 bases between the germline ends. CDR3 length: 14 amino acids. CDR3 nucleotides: TGTGCCAGCCTGCCTAGCGGTTTTAACTATGGCTACACCTTC. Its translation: CASLPSGFNYGYTF.

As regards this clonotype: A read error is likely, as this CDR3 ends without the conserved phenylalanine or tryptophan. CDR3 sequence reads: CASSRTPGQGDSPLHL. The CDR3 DNA sequence: TGCGCCAGCAGCCGGACCCCGGGACAGGGGGATTCACCCCTCCACCTT. J is TRBJ1-6 and V is TRBV4-3, with 11 bases matching TRBD1. This CDR3 is built from 16 residues. Per the germline V gene, CDR1 is LGHNA and CDR2 is YSLEER. Trimming at V came to 4 bases and at J to 8 bases, leaving 7 bases not matched to a gene.

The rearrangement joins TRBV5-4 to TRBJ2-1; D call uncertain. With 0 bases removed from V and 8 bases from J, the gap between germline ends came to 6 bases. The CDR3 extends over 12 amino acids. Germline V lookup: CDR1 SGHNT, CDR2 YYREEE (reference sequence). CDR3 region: CASSLAQDEQFF. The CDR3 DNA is TGTGCCAGCAGCTTGGCCCAGGATGAGCAGTTCTTC.

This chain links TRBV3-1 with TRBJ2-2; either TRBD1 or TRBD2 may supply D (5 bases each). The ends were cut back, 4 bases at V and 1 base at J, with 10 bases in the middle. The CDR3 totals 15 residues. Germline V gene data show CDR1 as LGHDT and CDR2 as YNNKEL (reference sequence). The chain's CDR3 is CASSPRDQNTGELFF. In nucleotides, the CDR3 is TGTGCCAGCAGCCCCCGGGACCAGAACACCGGGGAGCTGTTTTTT. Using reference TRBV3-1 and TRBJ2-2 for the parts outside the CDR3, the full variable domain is DTAVSQTPKYLVTQMGNDKSIKCEQNLGHDTMYWYKQDSKKFLKIMFSYNNKELIINETVPNRFSPKSPDKAHLNLHINSLELGDSAVYFCASSPRDQNTGELFFGEGSRLTVL.

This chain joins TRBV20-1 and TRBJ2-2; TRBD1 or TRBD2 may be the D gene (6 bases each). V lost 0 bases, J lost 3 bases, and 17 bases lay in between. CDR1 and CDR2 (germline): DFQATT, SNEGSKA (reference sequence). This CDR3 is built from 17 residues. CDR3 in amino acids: CSARDQIGGGDTGELFF. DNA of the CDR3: TGCAGTGCTAGAGATCAAATAGGGGGAGGCGACACCGGGGAGCTGTTTTTT.